The 14 T cell receptor beta chains reported below all come from one sample, sequenced in a study of T-cell memory formation after mild COVID-19. MiXCR, run by TCRdb on the 5' RACE reads, gives a single entry per CDR3 protein. The sample includes approximately 490,000 distinct CDR3 sequences, around 21% seen only once; the top ten take around 12%. The source material was PBMCs or a T cell subset sorted from them (not recorded which). These receptors were collected from an adult woman who had mild COVID-19 (a few samples of this study predate the infection). Cell type and time point are not known.

This rearrangement joins TRBV7-2 to TRBJ2-3, with 12 nucleotides matching TRBD2. CDR1 and CDR2 from the germline V gene are SGHTA and FQGNSA. This CDR3 region has 19 residues. V lost 5 bases, J lost 0 bases, and 12 bases stayed unmatched. CDR3 nucleotide sequence: TGTGCCAGCAGCCTCAGACTAGCGGGAGTCGGTTGGAGCACAGATACGCAGTATTTT. Its translation is CASSLRLAGVGWSTDTQYF. The full variable domain, its missing parts supplied by reference TRBV7-2 and TRBJ2-3, is GAGVSQSPSNKVTEKGKDVELRCDPISGHTALYWYRQSLGQGLEFLIYFQGNSAPDKSGLPSDRFSAERTGGSVSTLTIQRTQQEDSAVYLCASSLRLAGVGWSTDTQYFGPGTRLTVL.

The rearrangement joins TRBV6-6 to TRBJ1-1; D possibly corresponds to TRBD1 (5 bases). The V end lost 2 bases, the J end lost 1 base, and 8 bases lay between the germline ends. The CDR3 sequence is 14 residues long. CDR1 and CDR2 (germline): MNHNY, SVGAGI (reference sequence). As DNA, the CDR3 is TGTGCCAGCAGTTACCAGGGATCGAACACTGAAGCTTTCTTT. This sequence encodes CASSYQGSNTEAFF.

The table lists this clonotype with a few counts. This chain joins TRBV24-1 and TRBJ2-1; 7 nucleotides agree with TRBD1. V shed 5 bases, J shed 0 bases, and the junction held 3 bases outside the gene matches. CDR1 is KGHDR, CDR2 SFDVKD, per germline. The CDR3 consists of 15 residues. The CDR3 DNA reads as TGTGCCACCAGTGTTGGGGACAGCTCCTACAATGAGCAGTTCTTC. Protein product: CATSVGDSSYNEQFF.

The chain combines TRBV11-2 with TRBJ2-2; D ambiguous. CDR3 length: 15 residues. V was trimmed by 0 bases and J by 6 bases, leaving 11 bases between them. CDR1 and CDR2 from the germline V gene are SGHAT and FQNNGV. The chain's CDR3 is CASSLESRRSGELFF. DNA of the CDR3: TGTGCCAGCAGCTTAGAGTCCAGGAGATCCGGGGAGCTGTTTTTT.

This chain links TRBV12-3 or TRBV12-4 with TRBJ1-2; D gene ambiguous. Trimming pared 2 bases from V and 6 bases from J, leaving 10 bases between. The CDR3 runs 13 residues. CDR3: CASSLSGPHGYTF. The CDR3 DNA is TGTGCCAGCAGTTTATCAGGACCCCATGGCTACACCTTC.

The chain combines TRBV5-6 with TRBJ2-1, with no clear D. The CDR3 extends over 15 amino acids. Germline CDR1 is SGHDT and CDR2 is YYEEEE. Between the trimmed V and J ends, which lost 1 base and 4 bases, there was a span of 12 bases. CDR3 DNA sequence: TGTGCCAGCAGCTTGTGGTTACTGGCATACAATGAGCAGTTCTTC. It encodes CASSLWLLAYNEQFF.

There are a few counts of this clonotype. This chain joins TRBV7-9 and TRBJ2-1; D is possibly TRBD1 or TRBD2 (5 bases each). With 3 bases removed from V and 7 bases from J, the gap between germline ends came to 13 bases. This CDR3 has 14 amino acids. Germline values: CDR1 SEHNR, CDR2 FQNEAQ (reference sequence). The CDR3 DNA reads TGTGCCAGCAGCTTTGGGACGAAGAAAAATGAGCAGTTCTTC. Its protein product is CASSFGTKKNEQFF.

The chain has TRBV5-4 and TRBJ1-1, with unresolved D. In germline, CDR1 is SGHNT, CDR2 YYREEE (reference sequence). Trimming stripped 2 bases from V and 5 bases from J, with 7 bases between. The CDR3 extends over 12 amino acids. CDR3 nucleotide sequence: TGTGCCAGCAGCTTTGGCACGACTGAAGCTTTCTTT. Amino acids: CASSFGTTEAFF.

CDR3 in DNA: TGTGCCAGCAGTTTCGGGTTTAGCAATCAGCCCCAGCATTTT. It encodes CASSFGFSNQPQHF. V usage is TRBV6-2 or TRBV6-3 and J usage is TRBJ1-5; D unclear. Trimming pared 4 bases from V and 0 bases from J, leaving 7 bases between. Germline V gene data show CDR1 as MNHEY and CDR2 as SVGEGT. CDR3 size: 14 residues.

This clonotype appeared a few times. The genes are TRBV7-9 and TRBJ2-1, with 9 bases lining up with TRBD2. The length of the CDR3 is 16 residues. Unmatched junction bases numbered 6, after V lost 5 bases and J lost 1 base. The germline gives CDR1 SEHNR, CDR2 FQNEAQ (reference sequence). CDR3 protein: CASSSSGSRSYNEQFF. CDR3 DNA: TGTGCCAGCAGCAGTAGCGGGAGTCGGTCCTACAATGAGCAGTTCTTC.

This clonotype was found many times. The rearrangement links TRBV10-3 to TRBJ2-2; a possible D gene is TRBD2 (5 bases). V lost 4 bases, J lost 8 bases, and 17 bases lay in between. The length of the CDR3 is 15 residues. The germline V gene has CDR1 ENHRY and CDR2 SYGVKD. CDR3 sequence reads: CAISGSPGSGGELFF. DNA for the CDR3: TGTGCCATCAGTGGCTCCCCGGGGAGCGGAGGGGAGCTGTTTTTT.

Only one count was recorded for this clonotype. The chain uses TRBV19 and TRBJ2-7; no reliable D call. This CDR3 has 13 amino acids. Deletions cut 3 bases from V and 0 bases from J, with 6 bases between. Germline lookup yields CDR1 LNHDA and CDR2 SQIVND (reference sequence). DNA of the CDR3: TGTGCCAGTAGTATCTCTAGCTCCTACGAGCAGTACTTC. Translation: CASSISSSYEQYF.

Only one count was recorded for this clonotype. This chain joins TRBV15 and TRBJ2-1, with D unclear. Germline CDR1 and CDR2: LNHNV and YYDKDF (reference sequence). The CDR3 covers 13 residues. Trimming removed 3 bases from V and 0 bases from J, with 3 bases in between. The CDR3 protein is CATSSGSYNEQFF. The DNA for the CDR3 is TGTGCCACCAGCAGCGGCTCCTACAATGAGCAGTTCTTC.

CDR3 DNA sequence: TGTGCCACCGGGGGGGCAAGGGGCGACAGTTACAATGAGCAGTTCTTC. This codes for CATGGARGDSYNEQFF. The rearrangement uses TRBV24-1 and TRBJ2-1; perhaps TRBD2 as D (7 bases). Germline V lookup: CDR1 KGHDR, CDR2 SFDVKD. This CDR3 has 16 amino acids. The ends were cut back, 9 bases at V and 4 bases at J, with 21 bases in the middle.